This T cell receptor (beta chain) comes out of a study of T-cell reconstitution after alpha-beta-depleted transplantation in children. General study findings and limits: By about two months after transplant, alpha-beta T cells reportedly arose from several hundred graft clones that had expanded.

This clonotype was observed a single time. Its antigen is unknown. The trim removed 0 bases at V and 5 bases at J, leaving 4 bases unmatched. This CDR3 comprises 17 residues. Per germline, CDR1 KGHSH and CDR2 LQKENI. Unique molecular identifiers were incorporated when the TCRbeta library was constructed. MiXCR was run by TCRdb on the PCR reads, yielding one entry per CDR3 protein. The repertoire includes fewer than 1 million distinct CDR3 sequences, roughly 16% of them detected once, and approximately 5% sits in the top ten. Source: PBMCs, mostly from graft donor cells, taken 360 days after TCRalphabeta/CD19-depleted stem cell transplant. The rearrangement joins TRBV18 to TRBJ2-1, with TRBD2 matching 13 bases. This receptor was taken from a male patient younger than 18 who had a stem cell transplant for acute lymphoblastic leukemia, so the T cells may come from the graft donor. The CDR3 protein is CASSPPEGLAGNNEQFF. The CDR3 nucleotides are TGTGCCAGCTCACCACCGGAGGGACTAGCGGGAAACAATGAGCAGTTCTTC.